This T cell receptor beta chain appears in the sequencing data of a study of blood T cells in healthy people across ages. To note about this clonotype: Its target is unknown.

V gave up 4 bases and J gave up 1 base; unmatched junction bases: 8. This CDR3 comprises 15 residues. Germline CDR1 and CDR2: SQVTM and ANQGSEA. Samples had at least 6 million PBMCs isolated from them. Whole-study results and caveats: The recorded TCR beta diversity per million T cells decreased in a roughly linear manner with age. In these data, TCR beta diversity tracked strongly with naive T cell percentage.

Through a sample-barcoded 5' primer and a J-beta primer mix, a second PCR was run for roughly 6 to 11 cycles. With 12 random nucleotides, a template-switch adaptor tagged each individual cDNA molecule. TCRdb reprocessed the 5' RACE reads with MiXCR, giving one entry per CDR3 protein. This table has around 780,000 distinct CDR3 sequences, 45% to 70% appearing once. The sample consisted of blood. The TCR was taken from a middle-aged man in good health. The V and J genes are TRBV29-1 and TRBJ1-2; 8 bases fit TRBD1. The CDR3 region is CSVGTGSAVNYGYTF. DNA for the CDR3: TGCAGCGTTGGGACAGGGAGTGCCGTTAACTATGGCTACACCTTC.